This T cell receptor beta chain derives from a study of glioma-infiltrating T cells. About the study: Samples included WHO grade II oligodendrogliomas or astrocytomas and initial-diagnosis grade IV glioblastomas. Broader study findings: Above-expected tissue-blood divergence occurred in all gliomas, most in low-grade ones.

Of note for this clonotype: Its antigen is not known.

Between the trimmed V and J ends, which lost 6 bases and 1 base, there was a span of 13 bases. Germline CDR1 reads MNHNS; CDR2 reads SASEGT. This CDR3 has 15 residues. The iRepertoire nested amplicon-rescue multiplex PCR amplified TCR alpha and beta CDR3s from RNA. TCRdb used MiXCR to reprocess the multiplex PCR reads, holding one entry per CDR3 protein. Seen here are more than 300,000 distinct CDR3 sequences, about two fifths observed once, and the top ten hold around 11%. The V and J genes are TRBV6-1 and TRBJ1-3, with D perhaps TRBD1 (5 bases). The sample taken for sequencing was glioma tissue, nonneoplastic brain tissue, or PBMCs (not recorded which). This sequence was found in a human donor with low-grade glioma or glioblastoma, undergoing nonglioma brain surgery, or in good health (not recorded which). The chain's CDR3 is CASSRDGRSGNTIYF. The CDR3 DNA follows: TGTGCCAGCAGCCGGGACGGCCGATCTGGAAACACCATATATTTT.